This TCR beta chain was recorded in a study of Ad26.COV2.S vaccination and SARS-CoV-2 variants. As concerns this clone: Its antigen remains unknown.

The repertoire was sequenced with immunoSEQ multiplex PCR; TCRdb's copy has only in-frame clones and lacks some. This sample carries over 85,000 clones, roughly 75% of them seen once, and the ten largest clones take 15% to 20%. The study's findings and limits: Recipients of either vaccine or placebo displayed similar breadth of non-spike TCRs. Among vaccine recipients, spike-specific TCR breadth exceeded that of placebo recipients. Breadth, reportedly substantial, characterized the spike-specific CD8+ and CD4+ T cell responses after vaccination. Total T cell responses were possibly underestimated by TCR breadth and depth analyses.

This CDR3 has 16 amino acids. V trimming: 6 bases; J trimming: 5 bases; junction bases outside the gene matches: 10. The germline V gene has CDR1 MNHEY and CDR2 SMNVEV (reference sequence). V is TRBV27 and J is TRBJ1-6; 7 bases map to TRBD1. The TCR was taken from a human donor who had recovered from COVID-19. The specimen comprised peripheral blood, sampled after recovery from COVID-19. DNA for the CDR3: TGTGCCAGCAGCCCGAGATTGACAGGGAATAATTCACCCCTCCACTTT. Translating it yields CASSPRLTGNNSPLHF.